This T cell receptor beta chain was sequenced for a study of graft-versus-host responses after intestinal transplantation. Trimming pared 0 bases from V and 1 base from J, leaving 10 bases between. CDR3 length: 15 amino acids. The germline V gene has CDR1 SGHKS and CDR2 YYEKEE (reference sequence). Only in-frame clones appear in the TCRdb table, and some are missing; sequencing was by immunoSEQ multiplex PCR. Of some 70,000 clones detected, roughly 92% appear once; the ten largest clones hold approximately 6.3%. This chain uses TRBV5-5 with TRBJ1-1; no clear D gene. Sequenced material: bone marrow, taken nearly 750 days after intestinal transplantation. The TCR was taken from a human patient who received an intestinal transplant, so some T cells may come from the graft donor. The CDR3 loop reads CASSLAAGPNTEAFF. The CDR3 DNA is TGTGCCAGCAGCTTGGCCGCCGGGCCGAACACTGAAGCTTTCTTT.